This T cell receptor beta chain was documented in a study of shared clonotypes between healthy human individuals. The CDR3 is 14 residues long. Looked up from germline, CDR1 is SGHTA and CDR2 is FQGTGA. Between the trimmed V and J ends, which lost 5 bases and 3 bases, there was a span of 10 bases. Note on this clone: What it recognizes is unknown.

General study points: Clonotypes that were shared across a few donors made up around 5% of naive CD4 clonotypes. Compared with memory subsets, naive subsets generally had larger estimated richness.

Assay: immunoSEQ multiplex PCR; the TCRdb copy retains only in-frame clones and omits some. Among 950,000 to 1,200,000 clones, roughly 80% were seen once, and the ten largest hold about 0.94%. Caucasian adults living in Nashville, Tennessee, provided all samples. This clonotype was sampled from a man aged 18 to 30 in good health. Some clones in this sample may be carry-over from other donors' samples. The sequenced sample was memory CD4+ T cells from PBMCs. Subset noted: CD45RA-negative fraction. This chain connects TRBV7-3 to TRBJ1-4; a possible D gene is TRBD1 (6 bases). The CDR3 spells CASSRGSSNEKLFF. The CDR3 DNA is TGTGCCAGCAGCAGGGGGTCGTCTAATGAAAAACTGTTTTTT. Full variable domain (remainder filled in from reference TRBV7-3 and TRBJ1-4): GAGVSQTPSNKVTEKGKYVELRCDPISGHTALYWYRQSLGQGPEFLIYFQGTGAADDSGLPNDRFFAVRPEGSVSTLKIQRTERGDSAVYLCASSRGSSNEKLFFGSGTQLSVL.